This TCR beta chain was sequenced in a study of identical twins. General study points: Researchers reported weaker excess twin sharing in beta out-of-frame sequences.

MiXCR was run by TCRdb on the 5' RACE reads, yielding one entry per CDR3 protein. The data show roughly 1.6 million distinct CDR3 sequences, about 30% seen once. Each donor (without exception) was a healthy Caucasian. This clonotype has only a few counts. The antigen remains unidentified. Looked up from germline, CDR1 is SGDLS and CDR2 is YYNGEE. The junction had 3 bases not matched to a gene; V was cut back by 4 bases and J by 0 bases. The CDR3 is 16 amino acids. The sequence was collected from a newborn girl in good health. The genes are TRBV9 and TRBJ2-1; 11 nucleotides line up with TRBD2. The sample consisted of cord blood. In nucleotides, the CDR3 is TGTGCCAGCAGCACGACTAGCGGGACCTCCTACAATGAGCAGTTCTTC. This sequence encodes CASSTTSGTSYNEQFF.